Listed below are T cell receptor beta chains from one sample, sequenced in a study of regulatory T cells in long-lasting Graves disease. TCRdb analysed the multiplex PCR reads with MiXCR anew, one entry per CDR3 protein. The sample consists of 240,000 or so distinct CDR3 sequences, around 21% of them appearing once. The specimen comprised peripheral blood mononuclear cells (PBMCs), sampled at new diagnosis, from a patient treated with antithyroid drugs. Receptor source: a female donor with Graves disease. Each CDR3 is given with its conserved first and last residue. Each record gives: clone size, J gene, D gene, V gene, CDR3 DNA, CDR3 protein. The D gene is left open where the match is weak. Rows may omit the clone size; those that give it use once, few, many or a size class.

abundance: few
j_gene: TRBJ2-1
d_gene: TRBD1
v_gene: TRBV18
CDR3nt: TGTGCCAGCTCACCACTACTTTTTGCCGGGACAGCCTCCAATGAGCAGTTCTTC
CDR3aa: CASSPLLFAGTASNEQFF

abundance: many
j_gene: TRBJ2-5
d_gene: -
v_gene: TRBV20-1
CDR3nt: TGCAGTGCTGACCTGGCACGGACCCAGTACTTC
CDR3aa: CSADLARTQYF

abundance: many
j_gene: TRBJ2-5
d_gene: TRBD1
v_gene: TRBV6-2/TRBV6-3
CDR3nt: TGTGCCAGCAGTTTGGGACAGGGGATTAAGTACTTC
CDR3aa: CASSLGQGIKYF

abundance: -
j_gene: TRBJ2-7
d_gene: TRBD1
v_gene: TRBV4-1
CDR3nt: TGCGCCAGCAGCCGCCGGACAGGGGGCTCGAACGAGCAGTACTTC
CDR3aa: CASSRRTGGSNEQYF

abundance: -
j_gene: TRBJ1-1
d_gene: -
v_gene: TRBV12-5
CDR3nt: TGTGCTAGTGGACCCTCCTCGGGGGCAGCGTGGAACCTCGCTGAAGCTTTCTTT
CDR3aa: CASGPSSGAAWNLAEAFF

abundance: few
j_gene: TRBJ1-2
d_gene: TRBD1
v_gene: TRBV6-1
CDR3nt: TGTGCCAGCAGTCCCCGAGAACAGGGGAGCGGCTACACCTTC
CDR3aa: CASSPREQGSGYTF

abundance: many
j_gene: TRBJ1-5
d_gene: -
v_gene: TRBV10-3
CDR3nt: TGTGCCATCAGTGATAAGGATCAGCCCCAGCATTTT
CDR3aa: CAISDKDQPQHF

abundance: -
j_gene: TRBJ2-5
d_gene: TRBD2
v_gene: TRBV12-3/TRBV12-4
CDR3nt: TGTGCCAGCGGATTACTAGCGGGGGCCGGTGAGACCCAGTACTTC
CDR3aa: CASGLLAGAGETQYF

abundance: -
j_gene: TRBJ1-3
d_gene: -
v_gene: TRBV4-2
CDR3nt: TGTGCCAGCAGCCAAGACAGGGTTGAGCGTGGAAACACCATATATTTT
CDR3aa: CASSQDRVERGNTIYF

abundance: many
j_gene: TRBJ2-7
d_gene: -
v_gene: TRBV15
CDR3nt: TGTGCCACCAGCACCAGCCCCACTCAGTCCAGCGAGCAGTACTTC
CDR3aa: CATSTSPTQSSEQYF

abundance: few
j_gene: TRBJ2-1
d_gene: -
v_gene: TRBV27
CDR3nt: TGTGCCAGCACCCCAGCCGGACTAAGCGGGTGGGGTGAGCAGTTCTTC
CDR3aa: CASTPAGLSGWGEQFF

abundance: -
j_gene: TRBJ1-4
d_gene: -
v_gene: TRBV12-3/TRBV12-4
CDR3nt: TGTGCCAGCAGTTCGGAGAAGGGGAGTGAAAAACTGTTTTTT
CDR3aa: CASSSEKGSEKLFF

abundance: many
j_gene: TRBJ2-7
d_gene: -
v_gene: TRBV7-9
CDR3nt: TGTGCCAGCCTGAGGTCGGGGGCTAACTACGAGCAGTACTTC
CDR3aa: CASLRSGANYEQYF

abundance: many
j_gene: TRBJ2-1
d_gene: TRBD2
v_gene: TRBV7-3
CDR3nt: TGTGCCAGCAGCTTAGTGGGACTAGCGGGAGGATTGGGCAATGAGCAGTTCTTC
CDR3aa: CASSLVGLAGGLGNEQFF

abundance: many
j_gene: TRBJ2-1
d_gene: -
v_gene: TRBV5-1
CDR3nt: TGTGCCAGCAGCTTAGGGGTCGGGGACAATGAGCAGTTCTTC
CDR3aa: CASSLGVGDNEQFF

abundance: -
j_gene: TRBJ2-3
d_gene: -
v_gene: TRBV6-2/TRBV6-3
CDR3nt: TGTGCCAGCAACAAAAACGGACAACTCTACAGCACAGATACGCAGTATTTT
CDR3aa: CASNKNGQLYSTDTQYF

abundance: -
j_gene: TRBJ2-7
d_gene: TRBD2
v_gene: TRBV9
CDR3nt: TGTGCCAGCAGCCCACAGGGACTAGCGGGGCACGAGCAGTACTTC
CDR3aa: CASSPQGLAGHEQYF

abundance: -
j_gene: TRBJ2-1
d_gene: TRBD2
v_gene: TRBV20-1
CDR3nt: TGCAGTGCTAGTGACCGTAGCGGGAGGGCAAATGAGCAGTTCTTC
CDR3aa: CSASDRSGRANEQFF

abundance: -
j_gene: TRBJ2-5
d_gene: -
v_gene: TRBV7-3
CDR3nt: TGTGCCAGCAGCTTAAAGGTGGGGGAGACCCAGTACTTC
CDR3aa: CASSLKVGETQYF

abundance: -
j_gene: TRBJ2-3
d_gene: -
v_gene: TRBV2
CDR3nt: TGTGCCAGCAGCCACGGACGGGATAGCACAGATACGCAGTATTTT
CDR3aa: CASSHGRDSTDTQYF

abundance: many
j_gene: TRBJ1-1
d_gene: -
v_gene: TRBV7-3
CDR3nt: TGTGCCAGCAGCATAGGGAACACTGAAGCTTTCTTT
CDR3aa: CASSIGNTEAFF

abundance: many
j_gene: TRBJ2-1
d_gene: TRBD1
v_gene: TRBV29-1
CDR3nt: TGCAGCGTCCTGAGTGCGACAGGGGTATCCTACAATGAGCAGTTCTTC
CDR3aa: CSVLSATGVSYNEQFF

abundance: few
j_gene: TRBJ2-3
d_gene: -
v_gene: TRBV6-1
CDR3nt: TGTGCCACCACCCAGCCGAGAGGGCTCGGCACAGATACGCAGTATTTT
CDR3aa: CATTQPRGLGTDTQYF

abundance: many
j_gene: TRBJ1-1
d_gene: -
v_gene: TRBV7-8
CDR3nt: TGTGCCAGCAGCCGGGTCCTACCTTACACTGAAGCTTTCTTT
CDR3aa: CASSRVLPYTEAFF

abundance: many
j_gene: TRBJ1-5
d_gene: -
v_gene: TRBV2
CDR3nt: TGTGCCAGCAGTGAAAATTTGGGGACAACCCATCAGCCCCAGCATTTT
CDR3aa: CASSENLGTTHQPQHF

abundance: many
j_gene: TRBJ2-2
d_gene: TRBD2
v_gene: TRBV20-1
CDR3nt: TGCAGTGCTCCCTGGGGAGGGCAATTAGCCGGGGAGCTGTTTTTT
CDR3aa: CSAPWGGQLAGELFF

abundance: -
j_gene: TRBJ1-1
d_gene: TRBD1
v_gene: TRBV4-3
CDR3nt: TGCGCCAGCAGCCAAGGTCCAACAGGGGGGCTGGGCACTGAAGCTTTCTTT
CDR3aa: CASSQGPTGGLGTEAFF

abundance: many
j_gene: TRBJ2-7
d_gene: TRBD1
v_gene: TRBV29-1
CDR3nt: TGCAGCGTGAAACGGGACAGGGGTTCCTACGAGCAGTACTTC
CDR3aa: CSVKRDRGSYEQYF

abundance: few
j_gene: TRBJ2-5
d_gene: -
v_gene: TRBV5-4
CDR3nt: TGTGCCAGCAGCTTCACTGGGCCAGAGACCCAGTACTTC
CDR3aa: CASSFTGPETQYF

abundance: many
j_gene: TRBJ2-1
d_gene: -
v_gene: TRBV3-1
CDR3nt: TGTGCCAGCAGCCAAGAGGGAGGGGGTTTCTACAATGAGCAGTTCTTC
CDR3aa: CASSQEGGGFYNEQFF